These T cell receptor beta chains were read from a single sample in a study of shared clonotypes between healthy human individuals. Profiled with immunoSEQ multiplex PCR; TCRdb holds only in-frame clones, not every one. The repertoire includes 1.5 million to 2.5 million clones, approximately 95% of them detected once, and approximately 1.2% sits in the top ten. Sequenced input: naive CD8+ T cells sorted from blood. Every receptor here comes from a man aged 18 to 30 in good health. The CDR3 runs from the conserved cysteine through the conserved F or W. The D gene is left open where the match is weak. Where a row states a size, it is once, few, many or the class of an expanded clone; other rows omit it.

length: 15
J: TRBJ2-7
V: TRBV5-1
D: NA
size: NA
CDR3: CASSLEPGASYEQYF
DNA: TGCGCCAGCAGCTTGGAGCCGGGGGCCTCCTACGAGCAGTACTTC

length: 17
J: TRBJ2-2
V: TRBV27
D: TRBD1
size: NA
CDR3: CASSPPLGQGVSGELFF
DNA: TGTGCCAGCAGTCCCCCTCTCGGACAGGGGGTTAGCGGGGAGCTGTTTTTT

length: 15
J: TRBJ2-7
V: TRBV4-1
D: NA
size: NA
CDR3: CASSQSLAGAYEQYF
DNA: TGCGCCAGCAGCCAATCCCTCGCAGGGGCCTACGAGCAGTACTTC

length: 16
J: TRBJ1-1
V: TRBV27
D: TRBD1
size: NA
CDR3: CASSVGTGWENTEAFF
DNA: TGTGCCAGCAGTGTGGGGACAGGGTGGGAGAACACTGAAGCTTTCTTT

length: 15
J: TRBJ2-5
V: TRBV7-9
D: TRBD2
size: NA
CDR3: CASSLTSGGSETQYF
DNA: TGTGCCAGCAGCCTGACTAGCGGGGGAAGTGAGACCCAGTACTTC

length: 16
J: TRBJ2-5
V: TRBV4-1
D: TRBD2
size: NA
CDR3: CASSHLLAGEGETQYF
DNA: TGCGCCAGCAGCCACCTACTAGCGGGGGAAGGAGAGACCCAGTACTTC

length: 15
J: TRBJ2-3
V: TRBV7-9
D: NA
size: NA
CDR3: CASSSPLGLEDTQYF
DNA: TGTGCCAGCAGCTCACCCCTGGGTTTAGAAGATACGCAGTATTTT

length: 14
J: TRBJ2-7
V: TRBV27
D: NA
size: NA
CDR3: CASSLSSTSYEQYF
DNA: TGTGCCAGCAGTTTATCATCCACCTCCTACGAGCAGTACTTC

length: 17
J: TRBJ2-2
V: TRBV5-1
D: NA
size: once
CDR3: CASSLAETGANTGELFF
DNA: TGCGCCAGCAGCTTGGCGGAAACGGGCGCGAACACCGGGGAGCTGTTTTTT

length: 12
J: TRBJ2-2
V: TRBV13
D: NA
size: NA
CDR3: CASSSYTGELFF
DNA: TGTGCCAGCAGTAGCTACACCGGGGAGCTGTTTTTT

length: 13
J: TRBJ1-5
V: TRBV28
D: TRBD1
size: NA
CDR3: CASPGQGNQPQHF
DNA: TGTGCCAGCCCGGGACAGGGCAATCAGCCCCAGCATTTT

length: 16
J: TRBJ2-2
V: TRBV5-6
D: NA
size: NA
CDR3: CASTSGHLLNTGELFF
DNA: TGTGCCAGCACCTCGGGACACCTCCTAAACACCGGGGAGCTGTTTTTT

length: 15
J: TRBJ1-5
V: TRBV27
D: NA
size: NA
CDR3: CASSFAGYSPEPQHF
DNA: TGTGCCAGCAGTTTCGCAGGGTATTCCCCTGAGCCCCAGCATTTT

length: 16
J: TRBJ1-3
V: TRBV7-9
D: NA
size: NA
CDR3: CASSGYRGAIGDTIYF
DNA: TGTGCCAGCAGCGGCTATCGGGGGGCTATAGGAGACACCATATATTTT

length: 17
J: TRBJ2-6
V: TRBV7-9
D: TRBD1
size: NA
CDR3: CASSLVGRGTGANVLTF
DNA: TGTGCCAGCAGCTTAGTGGGCAGGGGGACTGGGGCCAACGTCCTGACTTTC

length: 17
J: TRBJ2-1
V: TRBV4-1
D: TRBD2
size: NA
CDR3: CASSQPGLAGGREEQFF
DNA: TGCGCCAGCAGCCAACCAGGACTAGCGGGAGGCCGCGAGGAGCAGTTCTTC

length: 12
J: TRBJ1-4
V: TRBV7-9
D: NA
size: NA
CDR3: CASSLFSEKLFF
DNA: TGTGCCAGCAGTCTATTCAGTGAAAAACTGTTTTTT

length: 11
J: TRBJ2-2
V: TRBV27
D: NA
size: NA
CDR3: CAGLKAGELFF
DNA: TGTGCCGGGCTTAAGGCCGGGGAGCTGTTTTTT

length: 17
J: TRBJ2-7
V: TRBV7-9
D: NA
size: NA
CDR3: CASGLNSGGSARYEQYF
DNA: TGTGCCAGCGGCTTAAATTCCGGGGGATCTGCTCGCTACGAGCAGTACTTC

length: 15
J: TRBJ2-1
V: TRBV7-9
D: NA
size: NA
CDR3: CASSWPSGGSNEQFF
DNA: TGTGCCAGCAGCTGGCCCTCGGGCGGGTCGAATGAGCAGTTCTTC

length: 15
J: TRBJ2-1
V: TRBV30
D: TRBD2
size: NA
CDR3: CAWSYGLAGGNEQFF
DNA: TGTGCCTGGAGTTACGGACTAGCGGGGGGAAATGAGCAGTTCTTC

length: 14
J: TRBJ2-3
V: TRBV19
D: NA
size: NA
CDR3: CASRTGISTDTQYF
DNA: TGTGCCAGTAGGACAGGCATTAGCACAGATACGCAGTATTTT

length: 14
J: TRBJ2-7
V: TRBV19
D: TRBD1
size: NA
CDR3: CASSTVRQGFEQYF
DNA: TGTGCCAGTAGTACCGTCCGACAGGGCTTCGAGCAGTACTTC

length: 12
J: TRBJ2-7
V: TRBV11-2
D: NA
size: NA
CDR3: CASSWGSLEQYF
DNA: TGTGCCAGCAGCTGGGGGTCCCTCGAGCAGTACTTC